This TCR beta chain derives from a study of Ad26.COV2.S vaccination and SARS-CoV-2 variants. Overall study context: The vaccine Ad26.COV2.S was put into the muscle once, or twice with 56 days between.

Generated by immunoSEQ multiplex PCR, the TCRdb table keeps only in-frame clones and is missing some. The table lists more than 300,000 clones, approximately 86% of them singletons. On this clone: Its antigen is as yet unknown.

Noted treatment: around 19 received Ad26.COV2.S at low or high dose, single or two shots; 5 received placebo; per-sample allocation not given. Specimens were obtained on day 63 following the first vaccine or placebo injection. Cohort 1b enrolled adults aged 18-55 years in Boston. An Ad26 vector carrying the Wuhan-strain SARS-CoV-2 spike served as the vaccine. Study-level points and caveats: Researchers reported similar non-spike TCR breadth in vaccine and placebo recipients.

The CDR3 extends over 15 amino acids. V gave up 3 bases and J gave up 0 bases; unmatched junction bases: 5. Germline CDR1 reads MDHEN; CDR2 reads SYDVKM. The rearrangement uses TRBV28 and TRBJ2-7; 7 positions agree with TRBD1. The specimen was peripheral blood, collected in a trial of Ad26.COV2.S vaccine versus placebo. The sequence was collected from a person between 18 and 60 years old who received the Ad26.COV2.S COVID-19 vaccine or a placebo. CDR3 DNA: TGTGCCAGCAGTTTGAAGGGGGCGACCTCCTACGAGCAGTACTTC. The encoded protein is CASSLKGATSYEQYF.